Below, one TCR beta chain is given with its context. In germline, CDR1 is SGDLS, CDR2 YYNGEE. V was trimmed by 3 bases and J by 5 bases, leaving 11 bases between them. The CDR3 sequence is 13 residues long. Libraries were prepared by immunoSEQ multiplex PCR; TCRdb keeps only in-frame clonotypes and omits some of them. The sample holds roughly 120,000 clones, approximately 90% seen once. This sample was taken from a study of control samples from healthy donors and cancer patients. Sequenced sample: blood. V is TRBV9 and J is TRBJ1-2, with D perhaps TRBD1 (6 bases). The sequence came from a woman in her 70s in good health. CDR3 nucleotide sequence: TGTGCCAGCAGCGAGCGGGGGCAGTATGGCTACACCTTC. Its protein is CASSERGQYGYTF.